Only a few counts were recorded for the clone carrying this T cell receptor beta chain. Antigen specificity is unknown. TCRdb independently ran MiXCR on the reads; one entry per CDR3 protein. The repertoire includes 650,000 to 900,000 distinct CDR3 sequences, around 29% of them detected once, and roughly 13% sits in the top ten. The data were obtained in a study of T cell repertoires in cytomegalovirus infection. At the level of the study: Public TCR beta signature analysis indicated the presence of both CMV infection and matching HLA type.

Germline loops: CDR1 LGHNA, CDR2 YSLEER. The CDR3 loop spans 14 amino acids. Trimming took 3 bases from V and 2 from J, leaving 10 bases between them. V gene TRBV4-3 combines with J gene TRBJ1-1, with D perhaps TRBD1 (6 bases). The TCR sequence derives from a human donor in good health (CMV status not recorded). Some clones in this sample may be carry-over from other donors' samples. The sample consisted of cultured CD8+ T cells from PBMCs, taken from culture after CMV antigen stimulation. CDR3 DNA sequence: TGCGCCAGCAGCCAGCCGGGACATAACACTGAAGCTTTCTTT. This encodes CASSQPGHNTEAFF.